The T cell receptor (beta chain) under discussion was sequenced for a study of CXCR3-negative and CXCR3-positive naive CD8 T cells. Study in general: Summed over all libraries, TRB reads came to roughly 140 million, with about 1.5 +/- 0.3 million per library.

5' RACE that incorporated UMI labels was used to prepare the TRB cDNA libraries. Each CDR3 protein gets one entry in TCRdb, which reprocessed the 5' RACE reads and gives no DNA. The listing records 100,000 to 150,000 distinct CDR3 sequences. Of note for this clonotype: The antigen remains undetermined.

The CDR3 loop spans 16 amino acids. Germline CDR1 SQVTM, CDR2 ANQGSEA. Triplicate sorts, 300,000 to 350,000 cells apiece, were made for each CD8+ T cell subset. Identification of naive CD8+ T cells rested on CD45RO-CCR7+CD27+CD95- status. Study-level findings and limits: Diversity proved comparably high across both naive subsets and much lower in memory CD8+ cells. CXCR3-negative naive cells had less hydrophobic TRB CDR3s than did CXCR3-positive naive cells.

The J gene is TRBJ1-4, the V gene TRBV29-1; with no DNA, the TCRdb D assignment of TRBD1 cannot be verified. Sample: naive CXCR3+ CD8+ T cells from blood. Subset noted: CD45RO-CCR7+CD27+CD95- naive CD8+ T cells expressing CXCR3 (TNR3+). The clonotype comes from a human donor in good health. Some clones in this sample may be carry-over from other donors' samples. The CDR3 loop is CSARRQGEGANEKLFF.